This is a list of T cell receptor delta chains from one sample in a study of gamma-delta chains in newborns, infants, children. TCRdb re-processed the reads via CATT. In the table there are more than 9,000 delta-chain clones, 3% to 4.5% of which are singletons. Material: blood. The receptor source for this set is a child who was a newborn, infant or young child, either healthy, febrile or measles-vaccinated (not recorded which). The CDR3 runs from the conserved cysteine through the conserved F or W. D genes are given only for firm matches. A clone size is listed for some rows: how often the clone was seen (once, few, many), or a class if it is expanded.

>TRDD3|TRDJ1|-|TRDV1
CALGDQLLQYRLRRWGIHSDKLIF
TGTGCTCTTGGGGATCAACTACTCCAGTACCGTCTACGGCGATGGGGGATACATAGCGATAAACTCATCTTT
>TRDD3|TRDJ1|-|TRAV29/DV5
CAARMTSYRPPSTGGYSDTDKLIF
TGTGCAGCAAGGATGACTTCCTACCGCCCGCCGAGTACTGGGGGATACTCGGACACCGATAAACTCATCTTT
>TRDD3|TRDJ3|-|TRDV3
CALGGFLRGGYGSWDTRQMFF
TGTGCCTTGGGGGGGTTCCTACGTGGGGGATACGGGTCCTGGGACACCCGACAGATGTTTTTC
>TRDD3|TRDJ3|-|TRDV2
CACDSTGGYSSSWDTRRMFF
TGTGCCTGTGACAGTACTGGGGGATACTCCAGCTCCTGGGACACCCGACGGATGTTTTTC
>TRDD3|TRDJ2|few|TRDV1
CALGSFGLGVAQLFF
TGTGCTCTTGGGAGCTTCGGACTGGGGGTAGCACAACTCTTCTTT
>-|TRDJ1|medium-sized|TRDV2
CACDTVAASGVNTDKLIF
TGTGCCTGTGACACCGTGGCCGCTTCAGGGGTAAACACCGATAAACTCATCTTT
>TRDD3|TRDJ1|few|TRDV2
CACDPLNPSLLGASRDKLIF
TGTGCCTGTGACCCCCTGAACCCGTCTCTACTGGGGGCCTCCCGCGATAAACTCATCTTT
>TRDD3|TRDJ1|medium-sized|TRDV2
CACDPRRYWGIARPYTDKLIF
TGTGCCTGTGACCCTCGAAGGTACTGGGGGATCGCCCGGCCGTACACCGATAAACTCATCTTT
>-|TRDJ1|-|TRDV1
CALGEPPHHGGSQKLIF
TGTGCTCTTGGGGAACCCCCACACCACGGGGGTAGCCAAAAACTCATCTTT
>TRDD2|TRDJ1|few|TRDV1
CALGNPPPLPTRWGAFRLIF
TGTGCTCTTGGGAACCCCCCCCCACTTCCTACAAGGTGGGGGGCCTTTCGCCTCATCTTT
>-|TRDJ1|medium-sized|TRDV1
CALGSSSRIPPPKKLIF
TGTGCTCTTGGGTCGAGCTCAAGGATTCCTCCTCCAAAGAAACTCATCTTT
>TRDD2|TRDJ1|few|TRDV3
CAFPPSSREAKYTDKLIF
TGTGCCTTCCCGCCTTCCTCCAGGGAAGCCAAGTACACCGATAAACTCATCTTT
>TRDD3|TRDJ1|few|TRDV3
CAFTSMGGPRAWGIDADKLIF
TGTGCCTTTACGTCCATGGGTGGACCGCGGGCCTGGGGGATAGACGCCGATAAACTCATCTTT
>TRDD3|TRDJ1|-|TRAV29/DV5
CAASEGGYSNYTDKLIF
TGTGCAGCAAGCGAGGGGGGATACTCTAATTACACCGATAAACTCATCTTT
>-|TRDJ1|-|TRDV2
CACDTMDAHIRERADKLIF
TGTGCCTGTGACACTATGGACGCTCATATTAGGGAACGGGCCGATAAACTCATCTTT
>TRDD3|TRDJ1|few|TRDV1
CALRGIREGRLIF
TGTGCTCTTCGGGGGATACGCGAGGGGAGACTCATCTTT
>TRDD3|TRDJ3|-|TRDV2
CACDTVLGGPTVGSWDTRQMFF
TGTGCCTGTGACACCGTACTGGGGGGCCCAACCGTAGGCTCCTGGGACACCCGACAGATGTTTTTC
>TRDD3|TRDJ3|few|TRDV2
CACDPLLGDTLSSWDTRQMFF
TGTGCCTGTGACCCCTTACTGGGGGATACGTTAAGCTCCTGGGACACCCGACAGATGTTTTTC
>-|TRDJ1|few|TRDV1
CALGEIPCSPEGFSDKLIF
TGTGCTCTTGGGGAAATTCCCTGCTCCCCTGAGGGATTCTCCGATAAACTCATCTTT
>-|TRDJ3|few|TRDV2
CACDTGYVVGSWDTRQMFF
TGTGCCTGTGACACGGGGTACGTCGTCGGCTCCTGGGACACCCGACAGATGTTTTTC
>TRDD3|TRDJ1|-|TRDV1
CALGVGPLPTLLLGDPCTDKLIF
TGTGCTCTTGGGGTCGGTCCCCTACCGACTCTTTTACTGGGGGACCCCTGCACCGATAAACTCATCTTT
>TRDD3|TRDJ1|few|TRDV1
CALGELLTGGYSLYTDKLIF
TGTGCTCTTGGGGAACTCCTGACTGGGGGATACTCGTTGTACACCGATAAACTCATCTTT
>TRDD3|TRDJ1|medium-sized|TRDV1
CALGVLAFQNSVLGDTYTDKLIF
TGTGCTCTTGGGGTCCTCGCCTTCCAGAATTCCGTACTGGGGGATACCTACACCGATAAACTCATCTTT